The 21 T cell receptor beta chains below all came from one sample that was sequenced in a study of glioma-infiltrating T cells after dendritic cell vaccination. Generated by immunoSEQ multiplex PCR, the TCRdb table keeps only in-frame clones and is missing some. The profile shows tens of thousands of clones, about 85% of them singletons. Regarding time point: after dendritic cell vaccination, including at tumor progression/relapse. Sequences were derived from blood, sampled after dendritic cell vaccination. These receptor sequences come from a human donor with glioblastoma.

The CDR3 protein is CASTPEGGGSYEQYF. As DNA, the CDR3 is TGTGCCAGCACTCCCGAGGGGGGGGGCTCTTACGAGCAGTACTTC. The chain links TRBV6-5 to TRBJ2-7, with D possibly TRBD2 on 7 matching bases. CDR3 length equals 15 residues. V dropped 7 bases and J dropped 4 bases, with 20 bases sitting between them. CDR1 and CDR2 from the germline V gene are MNHEY and SVGAGI.

The chain couples TRBV5-6 to TRBJ2-5; 10 positions agree with TRBD2. The V gene end was trimmed by 4 bases and the J gene end by 1 base; junction bases not matched to a gene: 16. The germline V gene has CDR1 SGHDT and CDR2 YYEEEE. The CDR3 consists of 19 residues. CDR3 amino acids: CASSHKVASGGRGQETQYF. The CDR3 nucleotides are TGTGCCAGCAGCCACAAGGTGGCTAGCGGGGGAAGGGGCCAAGAGACCCAGTACTTC.

The chain uses TRBV30 and TRBJ2-7, with 9 nucleotides matching TRBD1. CDR3 size: 12 residues. After removal of 2 bases from V and 10 bases from J, the junction contained 6 bases not matched to a gene. CDR1 is GTSNPN, CDR2 SVGIG, per germline (reference sequence). CDR3 in amino acids: CAWSFRTGDQYF. Written as DNA, the CDR3 is TGTGCCTGGAGTTTCCGGACAGGGGATCAGTACTTC.

V usage is TRBV11-2 and J usage is TRBJ1-2, with TRBD1 matching over 8 bases. The junction had 3 bases not matched to a gene; V was cut back by 5 bases and J by 4 bases. Germline V lookup: CDR1 SGHAT, CDR2 FQNNGV. The CDR3 extends over 13 amino acids. The CDR3 DNA is TGTGCCAGCAGCCGGGGACAGGTCTATGGCTACACCTTC. This sequence encodes CASSRGQVYGYTF.

The chain carries TRBV28 and TRBJ2-7; D unresolved. The germline V gene encodes CDR1 MDHEN and CDR2 SYDVKM. The CDR3 consists of 13 residues. V lost 3 bases, J lost 6 bases, and 12 bases lay in between. The CDR3: CASSFPPLGEQYF. The CDR3 DNA sequence: TGTGCCAGCAGTTTTCCCCCCCTCGGCGAGCAGTACTTC.

This chain connects TRBV7-9 to TRBJ2-2; a weak D match, TRBD1 (6 bases). The CDR3 is made up of 14 amino acids. Trimming cost V 4 bases and J 5 bases, with 11 bases left between them. Germline assignment: CDR1 SEHNR and CDR2 FQNEAQ (reference sequence). Written as DNA, the CDR3 is TGTGCCAGCAGCTCAGACAGGCCTACCGGGGAGCTGTTTTTT. This gives the protein CASSSDRPTGELFF.

The CDR3 DNA follows: TGTGCCAGCAGTTTAGGGGGACAGGGGAACACTGAAGCTTTCTTT. It yields the protein CASSLGGQGNTEAFF. This chain uses TRBV28 with TRBJ1-1; 9 bases match TRBD1. Germline V CDR1 and CDR2: MDHEN, SYDVKM. The CDR3 has 15 residues. V trimming: 2 bases; J trimming: 1 base; junction bases outside the gene matches: 2.

The chain employs TRBV2 and TRBJ2-2; perhaps TRBD2 as D (6 bases). The V and J ends lost 3 bases and 2 bases respectively, with 10 bases between them. The CDR3 consists of 15 residues. Per germline, CDR1 SNHLY and CDR2 FYNNEI. The CDR3 nucleotides read TGTGCCAGCAGTGAGAGGGAGGTTAACACCGGGGAGCTGTTTTTT. It translates to CASSEREVNTGELFF.

For the CDR3, the DNA is TGTGCCAGCAGCTTAGACAGGATCCAAGAGACCCAGTACTTC. It codes for CASSLDRIQETQYF. The genes are TRBV11-2 and TRBJ2-5; the D is unclear. CDR3 size: 14 residues. The V gene lost 0 bases and the J gene lost 1 base, with 6 bases spanning the gap. CDR1 is SGHAT and CDR2 is FQNNGV in the germline V gene.

The rearrangement uses TRBV5-6 and TRBJ2-5; D is uncertain. The CDR3 is 16 amino acids. The germline CDR1 and CDR2 sequences are SGHDT and YYEEEE. Deletions cut 0 bases from V and 0 bases from J, with 12 bases between. The CDR3 region has the DNA TGTGCCAGCAGCTTGGCCTCACAGCTTCACCAAGAGACCCAGTACTTC. Protein product: CASSLASQLHQETQYF.

The chain combines TRBV19 with TRBJ2-7; tentatively, D is TRBD2 (6 bases). The germline V gene has CDR1 LNHDA and CDR2 SQIVND (reference sequence). Trimming left V 10 bases short and J 1 base short, with 14 bases between. This CDR3 spans 13 amino acids. The CDR3 coding sequence is TGTGCCACTTCGGCAGGGACTTCCTACGAGCAGTACTTC. Protein sequence: CATSAGTSYEQYF.

The DNA of the CDR3 is TGTGCCAGCAGCTCCGTAGGAGGAGTCACCGGGGAGCTGTTTTTT. This translates into CASSSVGGVTGELFF. The chain uses TRBV7-3 and TRBJ2-2; TRBD2 might be the D (5 bases). Germline V lookup: CDR1 SGHTA, CDR2 FQGTGA. Trimming cost V 4 bases and J 4 bases, with 13 bases left between them. This CDR3 contains 15 residues. Together with reference TRBV7-3 and TRBJ2-2, the CDR3 gives the full variable domain: GAGVSQTPSNKVTEKGKYVELRCDPISGHTALYWYRQSLGQGPEFLIYFQGTGAADDSGLPNDRFFAVRPEGSVSTLKIQRTERGDSAVYLCASSSVGGVTGELFFGEGSRLTVL.

The chain uses TRBV6-4 and TRBJ2-1; D not certain. The length of the CDR3 is 15 residues. V gave up 0 bases and J gave up 6 bases, with 12 bases separating them. Germline V CDR1 and CDR2: MRHNA, SNTAGT. The CDR3 here is CASSDSSLVSNEQFF. CDR3 in DNA: TGTGCCAGCAGTGACTCGAGTCTAGTTTCCAATGAGCAGTTCTTC.

The table lists this clone with a count of one. The rearrangement links TRBV10-2 to TRBJ2-1; 9 positions match TRBD1. V was pared by 6 bases and J by 6 bases, with 3 bases of the junction left unmatched. The CDR3 contains 13 residues. The V gene's germline CDR1 is WSHSY and CDR2 SAAADI. The CDR3 sequence: CASRRDRVNEQFF. The CDR3 DNA sequence: TGCGCCAGCAGAAGGGACAGGGTCAATGAGCAGTTCTTC.

This rearrangement joins TRBV4-1 to TRBJ2-3; 7 nucleotides match TRBD1. Germline V lookup: CDR1 MGHRA, CDR2 YSYEKL. The CDR3 spans 17 residues. After removal of 1 base from V and 5 bases from J, the junction contained 12 bases not matched to a gene. Here the CDR3 reads CASSQVLGQELIDTQYF. DNA of the CDR3: TGCGCCAGCAGCCAAGTCCTCGGACAGGAGCTTATAGATACGCAGTATTTT.

The rearrangement uses TRBV4-2 and TRBJ2-1; tentative D call: TRBD2 (5 bases). This CDR3 is built from 14 residues. Germline CDR1 LGHNA, CDR2 YNFKEQ. Trimming cost V 3 bases and J 7 bases, with 13 bases left between them. DNA of the CDR3: TGTGCCAGCAGCCACCTTCGAACGGGGAATGAGCAGTTCTTC. Protein sequence: CASSHLRTGNEQFF.

The chain is built from TRBV6-5 and TRBJ1-2, with D maybe TRBD1 (6 bases). This CDR3 region has 13 residues. Germline assignment: CDR1 MNHEY and CDR2 SVGAGI. V lost 4 bases, J lost 8 bases, and 14 bases lay in between. This chain's CDR3 is CASSSWGLGGYTF. In DNA form, the CDR3 reads TGTGCCAGCAGTTCTTGGGGGCTGGGGGGCTACACCTTC.

The chain is built from TRBV10-1 and TRBJ1-4; a weak D match, TRBD1 (6 bases). The CDR3 is made up of 19 amino acids. Germline V CDR1 and CDR2: WNHNN, SYGVQD (reference sequence). Trimming shortened V by 6 bases and J by 0 bases, and 23 bases separated the two germline ends. As DNA, the CDR3 is TGCGCCAGCAGAGTAAGCGACAGGCTAGCAAAAGCAACTAATGAAAAACTGTTTTTT. Translated, it gives CASRVSDRLAKATNEKLFF.

The V gene is TRBV5-1, the J gene TRBJ1-2; TRBD1 agrees at 7 bases. V shed 4 bases and J 5 bases; nucleotides not matched to a gene: 11. Germline V gene data show CDR1 as SGHRS and CDR2 as YFSETQ. This CDR3 is built from 15 residues. CDR3 nucleotide sequence: TGCGCCAGCAGCACGGGGACAGCTGGGGCGTATGGCTACACCTTC. It is translated as CASSTGTAGAYGYTF.

This rearrangement joins TRBV6-5 to TRBJ1-1; unclear D gene. CDR3 length equals 11 residues. The V end was cut by 6 bases, the J end by 2 bases, with 4 bases between. The germline gives CDR1 MNHEY, CDR2 SVGAGI. In DNA, the CDR3 is TGTGCCAGCAGGGCTAACACTGAAGCTTTCTTT. This sequence encodes CASRANTEAFF.

This chain links TRBV7-3 with TRBJ1-6; weak D call: TRBD1 (6 bases). V dropped 5 bases and J dropped 5 bases, with 13 bases sitting between them. CDR1 is SGHTA, CDR2 FQGTGA, per germline. This CDR3 is 15 amino acids long. The CDR3 nucleotides read TGTGCCAGCAGCATGGGACACGAGAATAATTCACCCCTCCACTTT. Translating gives CASSMGHENNSPLHF.